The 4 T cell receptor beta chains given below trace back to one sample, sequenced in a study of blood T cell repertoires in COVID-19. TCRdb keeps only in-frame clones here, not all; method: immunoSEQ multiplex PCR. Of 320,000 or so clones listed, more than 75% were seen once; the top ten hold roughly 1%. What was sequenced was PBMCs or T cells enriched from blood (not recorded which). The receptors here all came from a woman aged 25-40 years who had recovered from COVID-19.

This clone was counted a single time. CDR3 residues: CASSEGTGSGPQHF. As DNA, the CDR3 is TGCGCCAGCAGTGAGGGGACAGGGTCTGGCCCCCAGCATTTT. The V call is TRBV10-2, the J call TRBJ1-5, with 9 bases fitting TRBD1. The germline gives CDR1 WSHSY, CDR2 SAAADI. J was trimmed by 10 bases and V by 2 bases; bases with no gene match: 6. The CDR3 extends over 14 amino acids.

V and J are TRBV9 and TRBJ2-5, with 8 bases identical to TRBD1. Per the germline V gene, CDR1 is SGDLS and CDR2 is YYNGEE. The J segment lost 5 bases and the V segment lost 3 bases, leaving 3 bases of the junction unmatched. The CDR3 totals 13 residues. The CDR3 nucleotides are TGTGCCAGCAGCGGGACAGGGTGGGAGACCCAGTACTTC. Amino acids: CASSGTGWETQYF. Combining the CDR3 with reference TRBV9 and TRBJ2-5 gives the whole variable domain DSGVTQTPKHLITATGQRVTLRCSPRSGDLSVYWYQQSLDQGLQFLIQYYNGEERAKGNILERFSAQQFPDLHSELNLSSLELGDSALYFCASSGTGWETQYFGPGTRLLVL.

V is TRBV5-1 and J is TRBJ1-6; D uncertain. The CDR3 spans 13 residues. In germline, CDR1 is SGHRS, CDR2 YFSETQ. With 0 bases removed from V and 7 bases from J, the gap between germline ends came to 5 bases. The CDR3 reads CASSLEQNSPLHF. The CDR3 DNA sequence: TGCGCCAGCAGCTTGGAACAGAATTCACCCCTCCACTTT.

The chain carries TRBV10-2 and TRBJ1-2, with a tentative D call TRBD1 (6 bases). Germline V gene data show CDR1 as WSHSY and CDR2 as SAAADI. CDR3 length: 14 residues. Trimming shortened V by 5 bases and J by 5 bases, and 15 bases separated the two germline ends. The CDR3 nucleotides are TGCGCCAGCAGTCCTACGGACAGACAGTATGGCTACACCTTC. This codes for CASSPTDRQYGYTF.